These 29 T cell receptor beta chains originate from one sample sequenced in a study of OX40 agonist ivuxolimab in advanced cancers. Method: immunoSEQ multiplex PCR; TCRdb's copy keeps in-frame clones and lacks some. Altogether roughly 66,000 clones are present, around 86% being singletons, with the ten largest covering 2% to 2.5%. The starting material was CD4+ or CD8+ T cells sorted from blood, obtained in a trial of the OX40 agonist ivuxolimab. These receptors were collected from an adult with an advanced solid tumor such as melanoma, head and neck, liver or kidney cancer.

The chain combines TRBV5-1 with TRBJ2-7; 10 bases align to TRBD2. The junction had 4 bases not matched to a gene; V was cut back by 4 bases and J by 0 bases. Germline V gene sequence: CDR1 SGHRS, CDR2 YFSETQ. The CDR3 runs to 15 residues. CDR3 loop: CASSTGLADSYEQYF. CDR3 sequence (DNA): TGCGCCAGCAGCACAGGACTAGCGGACTCCTACGAGCAGTACTTC. The whole variable domain, filled in from reference TRBV5-1 and TRBJ2-7, reads KAGVTQTPRYLIKTRGQQVTLSCSPISGHRSVSWYQQTPGQGLQFLFEYFSETQRNKGNFPGRFSGRQFSNSRSEMNVSTLELGDSALYLCASSTGLADSYEQYFGPGTRLTVT.

The V call is TRBV4-3, the J call TRBJ2-3; D possibly corresponds to TRBD1 (6 bases). The V end lost 4 bases, the J end lost 4 bases, and 12 bases lay between the germline ends. CDR1 is LGHNA and CDR2 is YSLEER in the germline V gene. The CDR3 contains 14 residues. CDR3 DNA: TGCGCCAGCAGCCTGAACACAGGGCCAGATACGCAGTATTTT. It translates to CASSLNTGPDTQYF.

This clone was picked up one time. The rearrangement joins TRBV5-1 to TRBJ2-5; D ambiguous. The ends were cut back, 1 base at V and 0 bases at J, with 4 bases in the middle. Germline V gene lookup returns CDR1 SGHRS and CDR2 YFSETQ. CDR3 length: 13 residues. The CDR3 DNA reads TGCGCCAGCAGCTTGAGTTACCAAGAGACCCAGTACTTC. Translated, it gives CASSLSYQETQYF.

The chain has TRBV28 and TRBJ1-1; D is uncertain. Germline CDR1 is MDHEN and CDR2 is SYDVKM. Trimming took off 4 bases at V and 3 bases at J, with 3 bases between the two ends. This CDR3 has 11 residues. The DNA of the CDR3 is TGTGCCAGCAGTTACTACACTGAAGCTTTCTTT. Protein: CASSYYTEAFF.

V is TRBV7-9 and J is TRBJ1-4; possibly TRBD1 for D (6 bases). This CDR3 contains 16 residues. Germline V lookup: CDR1 SEHNR, CDR2 FQNEAQ (reference sequence). V was cut by 5 bases and J by 3 bases, with 16 bases left in between. The CDR3 DNA reads as TGTGCCAGCAGCCGGATGGTGGGGGCGGCTAATGAAAAACTGTTTTTT. Amino acids: CASSRMVGAANEKLFF.

The chain combines TRBV7-3 with TRBJ2-5; 8 bases map to TRBD2. This CDR3 region has 17 residues. The V segment lost 2 bases and the J segment 5 bases; nucleotides outside the gene matches: 13. CDR1 and CDR2 from the germline V gene are SGHTA and FQGTGA. Here the CDR3 DNA reads TGTGCCAGCAGCTTACGTCGCGTAGGGACTAGTTATGAGACCCAGTACTTC. This translates into CASSLRRVGTSYETQYF.

The CDR3 region is CASSLEGQGSSPLHF. Written as DNA, the CDR3 is TGTGCCAGCAGCCTCGAGGGACAGGGGTCGTCACCCCTCCACTTT. This chain connects TRBV7-6 to TRBJ1-6; 10 nucleotides line up with TRBD1. The CDR3 runs to 15 residues. V shed 5 bases, J shed 10 bases, and the junction held 8 bases outside the gene matches. CDR1 is SGHVS, CDR2 FNYEAQ, per germline.

This clone was picked up a small number of times. The rearrangement links TRBV28 to TRBJ2-2; 8 positions agree with TRBD2. Trimming at V came to 5 bases and at J to 6 bases, leaving 26 bases not matched to a gene. The germline V gene has CDR1 MDHEN and CDR2 SYDVKM. This CDR3 contains 21 residues. The CDR3 loop reads CASSPRGGVWQRESLSGELFF. The CDR3, as DNA: TGTGCCAGCAGTCCCCGGGGAGGGGTATGGCAGCGGGAGAGTTTGTCCGGGGAGCTGTTTTTT.

This chain uses TRBV7-3 with TRBJ2-1, with D unclear. Germline V gives CDR1 SGHTA, CDR2 FQGTGA. CDR3 length equals 14 residues. The V end was cut by 1 base, the J end by 5 bases, with 9 bases between. CDR3 DNA: TGTGCCAGCAGCTTAAACCCAGGAAACAATGAGCAGTTCTTC. It encodes CASSLNPGNNEQFF.

This clone was seen just once. This rearrangement joins TRBV10-2 to TRBJ2-1, with a possible D match to TRBD2 (6 bases). The length of the CDR3 is 13 residues. Looked up from germline, CDR1 is WSHSY and CDR2 is SAAADI. Trimming took 7 bases from V and 4 from J, leaving 11 bases between them. In DNA, the CDR3 is TGCGCCAGCAAGGGACTCGCTTACAATGAGCAGTTCTTC. It translates to CASKGLAYNEQFF.

As to this clone: Other DNA sequences in the sample encode the same CDR3. The rearrangement links TRBV20-1 to TRBJ2-3; TRBD1 or TRBD2 may be the D gene (5 bases each). V lost 5 bases to trimming and J lost 5 bases, with 8 bases between them. This CDR3 is built from 11 residues. Germline V gene data show CDR1 as DFQATT and CDR2 as SNEGSKA (reference sequence). The CDR3 nucleotides read TGCAGTGCTGGGGGTGTAGATACGCAGTATTTT. This sequence encodes CSAGGVDTQYF.

The chain joins TRBV5-4 to TRBJ2-7; D not certain. CDR1 SGHNT and CDR2 YYREEE come from the germline V gene (reference sequence). V dropped 4 bases and J dropped 2 bases, with 10 bases sitting between them. The CDR3 loop spans 13 amino acids. DNA for the CDR3: TGTGCCAGCAGCCAAGGTCTAGCCTACGAGCAGTACTTC. It specifies CASSQGLAYEQYF.

The chain's CDR3 is CSARDGGQAFF. The CDR3 coding sequence is TGCAGTGCTAGAGATGGGGGACAAGCTTTCTTT. The chain employs TRBV20-1 and TRBJ1-1; D may be TRBD1 (5 bases). From germline, CDR1 is DFQATT and CDR2 SNEGSKA (reference sequence). The CDR3 has 11 residues. V was cut by 0 bases and J by 9 bases, with 8 bases left in between.

The chain carries TRBV11-2 and TRBJ1-3; a weak D match, TRBD1 (6 bases). Germline V gives CDR1 SGHAT, CDR2 FQNNGV. Trimming stripped 3 bases from V and 2 bases from J, with 14 bases between. The CDR3 covers 16 residues. For the CDR3, the DNA is TGTGCCAGCAGCTTTAGGAGGGGGGATACTGGAAACACCATATATTTT. This gives the protein CASSFRRGDTGNTIYF.

This chain connects TRBV27 to TRBJ2-3, with 12 bases aligning to TRBD2. V dropped 3 bases and J dropped 4; count of bases not matched to a gene: 5. The CDR3 spans 16 residues. Germline V lookup: CDR1 MNHEY, CDR2 SMNVEV (reference sequence). The CDR3 protein is CASSFLAGGPSDTQYF. The CDR3, as DNA: TGTGCCAGCAGTTTTCTAGCGGGAGGGCCCTCAGATACGCAGTATTTT.

There are a few counts of this clone. The V gene is TRBV5-6, the J gene TRBJ1-5, with TRBD1 as a possible D gene (5 bases). In germline, CDR1 is SGHDT, CDR2 YYEEEE. V dropped 0 bases and J dropped 5 bases, with 15 bases sitting between them. CDR3 size: 16 residues. The CDR3 loop is CASSLGGPRTDQPQHF. The CDR3 DNA follows: TGTGCCAGCAGCTTGGGGGGCCCGCGGACGGATCAGCCCCAGCATTTT.

The chain links TRBV6-4 to TRBJ2-1; TRBD1 might be the D (6 bases). V shed 4 bases and J shed 9 bases, with 13 bases lying between them. Germline V CDR1 and CDR2: MRHNA, SNTAGT. The CDR3 has 13 residues. CDR3 in DNA: TGTGCCAGCAGTGTCGGGACACCTCTTGAGCAGTTCTTC. As protein: CASSVGTPLEQFF.

This clone is a singleton in its sample. The chain has TRBV29-1 and TRBJ1-2; TRBD1 is a possible D gene (6 bases). The V gene lost 6 bases and the J gene lost 6 bases, with 26 bases spanning the gap. The germline V gene encodes CDR1 SQVTM and CDR2 ANQGSEA. The CDR3 runs to 16 residues. The CDR3 loop is CSVALGAAILAHGYTF. The CDR3 region has the DNA TGCAGCGTCGCATTGGGGGCAGCTATTCTGGCCCATGGCTACACCTTC.

The chain has TRBV7-6 and TRBJ2-7; either TRBD1 or TRBD2 may supply D (5 bases each). The germline V gene has CDR1 SGHVS and CDR2 FNYEAQ. The CDR3 spans 14 residues. V dropped 3 bases and J dropped 2 bases, with 11 bases sitting between them. Here the CDR3 reads CASSFNEGPYEQYF. The CDR3, as DNA: TGTGCCAGCAGCTTTAACGAGGGACCCTACGAGCAGTACTTC.

The rearrangement links TRBV7-6 to TRBJ2-5; D is possibly TRBD1 or TRBD2 (5 bases each). The CDR3 extends over 13 amino acids. Germline values: CDR1 SGHVS, CDR2 FNYEAQ. V lost 5 bases and J 5 bases, leaving 12 bases between the germline ends. Here the CDR3 DNA reads TGTGCCAGCAGCCTCAGGGAGAGGGAGACCCAGTACTTC. Encoded protein: CASSLRERETQYF.

This chain uses TRBV11-1 with TRBJ2-7; D possibly corresponds to TRBD2 (5 bases). The CDR3 spans 14 residues. V was trimmed by 1 base and J by 2 bases, leaving 9 bases between them. Per germline, CDR1 SGHAT and CDR2 FQDESV (reference sequence). DNA for the CDR3: TGTGCCAGCAGCTTAGGGACGGGGACCTACGAGCAGTACTTC. Protein product: CASSLGTGTYEQYF.

V and J are TRBV14 and TRBJ1-1, with TRBD1 matching 8 bases. Per the germline V gene, CDR1 is SGHDN and CDR2 is FVKESK. V gave up 7 bases and J gave up 5 bases; unmatched junction bases: 9. This CDR3 spans 14 amino acids. CDR3 amino acids: CASTLDRAATEAFF. The CDR3 DNA sequence: TGTGCCAGCACCCTGGACAGGGCTGCGACTGAAGCTTTCTTT.

The CDR3 region is CASSFRQGAAGELFF. The CDR3 bases are TGCGCCAGCAGCTTCCGACAGGGGGCCGCCGGGGAGCTGTTTTTT. This chain uses TRBV5-1 with TRBJ2-2; 10 bases line up with TRBD1. The germline V gene encodes CDR1 SGHRS and CDR2 YFSETQ. There are 15 residues in the CDR3. V was pared by 2 bases and J by 6 bases, with 4 bases of the junction left unmatched.

This chain joins TRBV5-1 and TRBJ2-1; TRBD2 matches at 12 bases. The germline V gene encodes CDR1 SGHRS and CDR2 YFSETQ. This CDR3 has 15 residues. V lost 1 base, J lost 9 bases, and 5 bases stayed unmatched. The CDR3: CASSLQTSGSVEQFF. The CDR3, as DNA: TGCGCCAGCAGCTTGCAGACTAGCGGGAGTGTTGAGCAGTTCTTC. The whole variable domain, filled in from reference TRBV5-1 and TRBJ2-1, reads KAGVTQTPRYLIKTRGQQVTLSCSPISGHRSVSWYQQTPGQGLQFLFEYFSETQRNKGNFPGRFSGRQFSNSRSEMNVSTLELGDSALYLCASSLQTSGSVEQFFGPGTRLTVL.

The chain links TRBV7-2 to TRBJ2-7; TRBD1 matches at 12 bases. The CDR3 has 15 amino acids. Per the germline V gene, CDR1 is SGHTA and CDR2 is FQGNSA. J was trimmed by 6 bases and V by 5 bases; bases with no gene match: 8. The CDR3 bases are TGTGCCAGCAGCGTTGGGACAGGGGGCTGGCGCGAGCAGTACTTC. Its translation is CASSVGTGGWREQYF.

The chain links TRBV6-5 to TRBJ2-7; tentative D call: TRBD2 (6 bases). Per germline, CDR1 MNHEY and CDR2 SVGAGI. The CDR3 contains 14 residues. Deletions cut 1 base from V and 3 bases from J, with 10 bases between. CDR3 in amino acids: CASSYFGSVYEQYF. In DNA form, the CDR3 reads TGTGCCAGCAGTTACTTCGGGAGTGTCTACGAGCAGTACTTC.

The rearrangement uses TRBV27 and TRBJ1-3; 7 nucleotides agree with TRBD1. Germline V gene lookup returns CDR1 MNHEY and CDR2 SMNVEV (reference sequence). V lost 3 bases, J lost 2 bases, and 1 base stayed unmatched. The length of the CDR3 is 14 residues. CDR3 loop: CASSFGQAGNTIYF. DNA of the CDR3: TGTGCCAGCAGTTTCGGACAGGCTGGAAACACCATATATTTT.

This clone was found once. The rearrangement links TRBV2 to TRBJ2-1, with TRBD2 as a possible D gene (6 bases). Germline V gene data show CDR1 as SNHLY and CDR2 as FYNNEI. With 8 bases removed from V and 2 bases from J, the gap between germline ends came to 16 bases. CDR3 size: 15 residues. The CDR3 sequence: CASLSHSGTYNEQFF. CDR3 DNA sequence: TGTGCCAGCCTGTCACATAGCGGAACCTACAATGAGCAGTTCTTC.

V gene TRBV11-2 combines with J gene TRBJ2-7; 10 bases match TRBD2. V lost 1 base to trimming and J lost 3 bases; unmatched junction nucleotides: 3. This CDR3 has 15 amino acids. Looked up from germline, CDR1 is SGHAT and CDR2 is FQNNGV. The chain's CDR3 is CASSLGLAGFYEQYF. The CDR3 DNA reads as TGTGCCAGCAGCTTAGGACTAGCGGGCTTCTACGAGCAGTACTTC.